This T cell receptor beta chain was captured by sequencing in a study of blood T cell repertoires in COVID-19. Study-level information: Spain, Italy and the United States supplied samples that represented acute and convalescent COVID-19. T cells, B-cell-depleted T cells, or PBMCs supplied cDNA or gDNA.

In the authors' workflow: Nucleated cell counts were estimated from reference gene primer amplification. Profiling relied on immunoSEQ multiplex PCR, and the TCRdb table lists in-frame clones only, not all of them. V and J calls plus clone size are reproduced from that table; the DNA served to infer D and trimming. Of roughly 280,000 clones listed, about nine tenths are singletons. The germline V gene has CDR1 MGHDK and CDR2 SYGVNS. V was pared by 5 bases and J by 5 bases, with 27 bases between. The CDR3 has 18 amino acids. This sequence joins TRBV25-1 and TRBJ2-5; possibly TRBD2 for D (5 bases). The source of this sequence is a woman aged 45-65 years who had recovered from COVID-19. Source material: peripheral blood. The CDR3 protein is CASSSRAHTAPIGETQYF. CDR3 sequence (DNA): TGTGCCAGCAGTTCGAGGGCCCACACGGCCCCCATCGGGGAGACCCAGTACTTC.